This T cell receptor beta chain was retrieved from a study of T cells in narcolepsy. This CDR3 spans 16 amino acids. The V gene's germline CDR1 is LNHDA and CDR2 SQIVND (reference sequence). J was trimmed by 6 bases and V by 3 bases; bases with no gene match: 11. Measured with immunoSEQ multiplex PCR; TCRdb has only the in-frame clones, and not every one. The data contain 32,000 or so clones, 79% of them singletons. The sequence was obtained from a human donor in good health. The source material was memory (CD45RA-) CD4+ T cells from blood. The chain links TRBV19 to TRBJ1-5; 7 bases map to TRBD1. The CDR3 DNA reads TGTGCCAGTAGTATGGGAGGGGGCGAATGGAGTCAGCCCCAGCATTTT. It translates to CASSMGGGEWSQPQHF.